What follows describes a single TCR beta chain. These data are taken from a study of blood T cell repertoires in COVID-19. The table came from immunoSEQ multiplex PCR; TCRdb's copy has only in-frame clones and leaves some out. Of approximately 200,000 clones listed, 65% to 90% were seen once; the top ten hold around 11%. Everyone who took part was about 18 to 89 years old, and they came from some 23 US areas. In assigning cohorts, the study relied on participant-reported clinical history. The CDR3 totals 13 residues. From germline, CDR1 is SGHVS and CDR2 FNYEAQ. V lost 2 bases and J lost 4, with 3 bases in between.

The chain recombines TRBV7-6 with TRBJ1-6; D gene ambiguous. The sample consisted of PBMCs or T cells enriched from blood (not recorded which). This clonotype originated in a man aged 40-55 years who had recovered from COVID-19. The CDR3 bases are TGTGCCAGCAGCTTACAGTATAATTCACCCCTCCACTTT. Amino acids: CASSLQYNSPLHF. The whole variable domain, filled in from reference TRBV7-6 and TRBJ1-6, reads GAGVSQSPRYKVTKRGQDVALRCDPISGHVSLYWYRQALGQGPEFLTYFNYEAQQDKSGLPNDRFSAERPEGSISTLTIQRTEQRDSAMYRCASSLQYNSPLHFGNGTRLTVT.